This T cell receptor (beta chain) was profiled in a study of T cell repertoires in cytomegalovirus infection. Study as a whole: CMV infection and matching HLA type were both indicated by public TCR beta signatures. Regarding the study as a whole: There were HLA-C-restricted CMV-specific TCR beta clonotypes dominating the ex vivo response. Summed frequency of shared TCR beta families picked out CMV carriers who also had the relevant HLA.

Trimming removed 0 bases from V and 10 bases from J, with 12 bases in between. Germline-derived CDR1 and CDR2 are ENHRY and SYGVKD. This CDR3 is built from 13 residues. Concerning this clonotype itself: Its antigen is not identified.

Each CDR3 protein gets one entry after TCRdb re-called the reads with MiXCR. Of hundreds of thousands of distinct CDR3 sequences listed, about a sixth are singletons. Sequencing was done on a sample of PBMCs. V usage is TRBV10-3 and J usage is TRBJ1-1, with D unresolved. The sequence came from a human donor in good health (CMV status not recorded). Some clones in this sample may be carry-over from other donors' samples. The chain's CDR3 is CAISESTPRIAFF. In DNA, the CDR3 is TGTGCCATCAGTGAGTCGACCCCTCGTATAGCTTTCTTT.